A single sample gave rise to the 18 T cell receptor beta chains below, sequenced in a study of T cell clonotyping in hematopoietic cell transplantation. Time point of the sample: recipient sample about 28 days before transplant, after cytoreduction. The data were produced by immunoSEQ multiplex PCR, yet TCRdb's version contains in-frame clones alone and is incomplete. The sample contains roughly 18,000 clones, around 86% of which appear only once. The sequencing here drew on peripheral blood mononuclear cells, taken before stem cell transplant. All receptors derive from a man aged 50 to 60 with acute myeloid leukemia. Some clones in this sample may be carry-over from other donors' samples.

The rearrangement joins TRBV30 to TRBJ2-3; 9 bases map to TRBD1. This CDR3 region has 18 residues. Germline-derived CDR1 and CDR2 are GTSNPN and SVGIG (reference sequence). The ends lost 3 bases at V and 2 bases at J; junction bases unmatched: 15. CDR3 sequence: CAWRSGTGLWGSTDTQYF. The CDR3 nucleotides are TGTGCCTGGAGATCCGGGACAGGGCTTTGGGGCTCCACAGATACGCAGTATTTT.

This CDR3 is CASSSTGGYEQYF. DNA of the CDR3: TGTGCCAGCAGCTCGACAGGGGGCTACGAGCAGTACTTC. This rearrangement joins TRBV7-2 to TRBJ2-7; TRBD1 aligns across 9 bases. Per the germline V gene, CDR1 is SGHTA and CDR2 is FQGNSA. J was trimmed by 3 bases and V by 4 bases; bases with no gene match: 1. CDR3 length equals 13 residues. Combining the CDR3 with reference TRBV7-2 and TRBJ2-7 gives the whole variable domain GAGVSQSPSNKVTEKGKDVELRCDPISGHTALYWYRQSLGQGLEFLIYFQGNSAPDKSGLPSDRFSAERTGGSVSTLTIQRTQQEDSAVYLCASSSTGGYEQYFGPGTRLTVT.

This CDR3 is CASSSDPRGASPLHF. CDR3 sequence (DNA): TGTGCCAGCAGTTCGGACCCGCGAGGCGCTTCACCCCTCCACTTT. V is TRBV28 and J is TRBJ1-6, with D unclear. Germline CDR1 reads MDHEN; CDR2 reads SYDVKM. This CDR3 has 15 amino acids. Trimming removed 4 bases from V and 9 bases from J, with 16 bases in between.

The chain recombines TRBV6-5 with TRBJ2-7, with TRBD2 matching over 8 bases. Germline-derived CDR1 and CDR2 are MNHEY and SVGAGI. The length of the CDR3 is 14 residues. V was clipped by 5 bases and J by 2 bases; unmatched bases: 5. In DNA form, the CDR3 reads TGTGCCAGCAGTGCTCCGGGGGGGACCTACGAGCAGTACTTC. It translates to CASSAPGGTYEQYF.

The chain couples TRBV9 to TRBJ2-1; 10 positions match TRBD2. This CDR3 is built from 14 residues. V gave up 1 base and J gave up 8 bases; unmatched junction bases: 3. The germline V gene has CDR1 SGDLS and CDR2 YYNGEE. In nucleotides, the CDR3 is TGTGCCAGCAGCGTAAGCGGGGGGGCGGATGAGCAGTTCTTC. It codes for CASSVSGGADEQFF.

The J gene is TRBJ1-1, the V gene TRBV19; D may be TRBD1 (5 bases). Per germline, CDR1 LNHDA and CDR2 SQIVND (reference sequence). This CDR3 contains 17 residues. V dropped 2 bases and J dropped 0 bases, with 16 bases sitting between them. The CDR3 bases are TGTGCCAGTAGTATATCTCAGGGCGCCGTGATGAACACTGAAGCTTTCTTT. It is translated as CASSISQGAVMNTEAFF.

The V and J genes are TRBV6-1 and TRBJ1-1; D ambiguous. Germline V lookup: CDR1 MNHNS, CDR2 SASEGT. V was cut by 2 bases and J by 0 bases, with 7 bases left in between. The CDR3 contains 14 residues. CDR3 sequence: CASSERSVNTEAFF. CDR3 in DNA: TGTGCCAGCAGTGAAAGATCGGTGAACACTGAAGCTTTCTTT.

The rearrangement uses TRBV19 and TRBJ1-1; D may be TRBD1 (5 bases). Per the germline V gene, CDR1 is LNHDA and CDR2 is SQIVND (reference sequence). The CDR3 contains 13 residues. V lost 7 bases and J 0 bases, leaving 9 bases between the germline ends. CDR3 bases: TGTGCCAGTATTGGGGCAATGAACACTGAAGCTTTCTTT. As protein: CASIGAMNTEAFF.

J is TRBJ1-2 and V is TRBV5-5, with 9 bases lining up with TRBD1. Germline assignment: CDR1 SGHKS and CDR2 YYEKEE (reference sequence). The CDR3 has 16 amino acids. Trimming took 4 bases from V and 6 from J; bases not matched to a gene: 13. CDR3: CASSPWTGVREDGYTF. In nucleotides, the CDR3 is TGTGCCAGCAGCCCCTGGACAGGGGTTCGGGAAGATGGCTACACCTTC.

This clone was recorded once. The chain joins TRBV4-1 to TRBJ2-4; no reliable D call. Germline V gene data show CDR1 as MGHRA and CDR2 as YSYEKL. Trimming left V 2 bases short and J 0 bases short, with 8 bases between. The CDR3 has 15 amino acids. CDR3 in amino acids: CASSQRHLAKNIQYF. Written as DNA, the CDR3 is TGCGCCAGCAGCCAACGGCACCTAGCCAAAAACATTCAGTACTTC.

The CDR3 is CATSHTGSNQPQHF. Here the CDR3 DNA reads TGTGCCACCAGCCACACAGGGAGCAATCAGCCCCAGCATTTT. The gene calls are TRBV15 and TRBJ1-5; D might be TRBD1 (6 bases). Germline CDR1 reads LNHNV; CDR2 reads YYDKDF (reference sequence). V lost 5 bases to trimming and J lost 1 base, with 9 bases between them. The CDR3 is 14 amino acids.

This chain connects TRBV7-3 to TRBJ2-3, with D perhaps matching TRBD1 (6 bases). The CDR3 consists of 17 residues. V dropped 4 bases and J dropped 2 bases, with 19 bases sitting between them. The germline gives CDR1 SGHTA, CDR2 FQGTGA. CDR3 protein: CASSSYRAGPYTDTQYF. The CDR3 coding sequence is TGTGCCAGCAGCTCCTACAGGGCAGGCCCTTACACAGATACGCAGTATTTT.

This clone was picked up a small number of times. The rearrangement links TRBV25-1 to TRBJ1-3; D possibly corresponds to TRBD1 (5 bases). The CDR3 has 16 amino acids. Trimming took off 2 bases at V and 4 bases at J, with 15 bases between the two ends. Germline assignment: CDR1 MGHDK and CDR2 SYGVNS. Here the CDR3 DNA reads TGTGCCAGCAGTGAAATGGGGCCCCAGTGGGGAAACACCATATATTTT. It yields the protein CASSEMGPQWGNTIYF.

V is TRBV4-1 and J is TRBJ2-7; no clear D. The CDR3 is 13 residues long. Trimming shortened V by 4 bases and J by 4 bases, and 11 bases separated the two germline ends. CDR1 and CDR2 (germline): MGHRA, YSYEKL. The CDR3, as DNA: TGCGCCAGCAGCCGCCATGTCGGTTACGAGCAGTACTTC. It specifies CASSRHVGYEQYF.

The rearrangement links TRBV27 to TRBJ2-2, with a weak D call TRBD1 (5 bases). V was shortened by 5 bases and J by 6 bases, with 13 bases between the two germline ends. Germline loops: CDR1 MNHEY, CDR2 SMNVEV (reference sequence). The length of the CDR3 is 14 residues. CDR3 amino acids: CASSILGAAGELFF. In DNA, the CDR3 is TGTGCCAGCAGTATCCTAGGGGCGGCCGGGGAGCTGTTTTTT.

The chain uses TRBV5-1 and TRBJ1-1; perhaps TRBD1 as D (5 bases). The V end lost 0 bases, the J end lost 2 bases, and 8 bases lay between the germline ends. Germline V CDR1 and CDR2: SGHRS, YFSETQ. The CDR3 is 14 residues long. The CDR3 DNA reads TGCGCCAGCAGCTTGGTGGGGGGTAACACTGAAGCTTTCTTT. Its translation: CASSLVGGNTEAFF.

This chain joins TRBV7-9 and TRBJ1-2; D is perhaps TRBD1 (5 bases). Germline V lookup: CDR1 SEHNR, CDR2 FQNEAQ (reference sequence). With 1 base removed from V and 3 bases from J, the gap between germline ends came to 18 bases. The CDR3 covers 17 residues. The CDR3 spells CASSLGGQAGGDYGYTF. The CDR3 bases are TGTGCCAGCAGCTTAGGAGGTCAGGCTGGGGGGGACTATGGCTACACCTTC.

This chain connects TRBV2 to TRBJ2-7; possible D gene TRBD1, 6 bases. The germline gives CDR1 SNHLY, CDR2 FYNNEI. The CDR3 consists of 15 residues. V was trimmed by 7 bases and J by 3 bases, leaving 19 bases between them. CDR3 sequence reads: CASTPPENRVYEQYF. CDR3 nucleotides: TGTGCCAGCACCCCTCCTGAAAACAGGGTCTACGAGCAGTACTTC.